The TCR beta chain under discussion was sequenced for a study of blood T cell repertoires in COVID-19. Trimming removed 0 bases from V and 3 bases from J, with 16 bases in between. CDR1 SGDLS and CDR2 YYNGEE come from the germline V gene. The CDR3 spans 16 residues. The method was immunoSEQ multiplex PCR; TCRdb's version includes in-frame clones alone and lacks a portion of them. The sample lists 250,000 to 300,000 clones, 70% to 90% occurring once. Across about two dozen US areas, participants ranged in age from 18 to 89 years. The receptor comes from a woman in her sixties in a cohort exposed to, infected with or recovered from COVID-19 (not recorded which). The V call is TRBV9, the J call TRBJ2-7, with D tentatively TRBD1 (6 bases). Specimen: PBMCs or T cells enriched from blood (not recorded which). CDR3 bases: TGTGCCAGCAGCGTAGGGGCAGGGGCGAGCCGCTACGAGCAGTACTTC. The encoded protein is CASSVGAGASRYEQYF.